This TCR beta chain was profiled in a study of shared clonotypes between healthy human individuals. V was pared by 6 bases and J by 11 bases, with 16 bases between. The CDR3 is 12 amino acids. In germline, CDR1 is WSHSY, CDR2 SAAADI. Replicate PCRs from sorted subsets contained about 0.2 ug DNA, which is around 30,000 T cell genomes. TCRdb's table, derived via immunoSEQ multiplex PCR, lists solely in-frame clones and lacks some. The sample lists around 1.1 million clones; around three quarters were seen once. The sequenced sample was memory CD4+ T cells from PBMCs. The sample's subset: CD45RA-negative fraction. This chain links TRBV10-2 with TRBJ1-1; no firm D call. The receptor was isolated from a man aged 18 to 29 in good health. Some clones in this sample may be carry-over from other donors' samples. CDR3 in DNA: TGCGCCAGCAGACTGCTAGGCGGCAGCGCTTTCTTT. Translated, it gives CASRLLGGSAFF.